This passage covers 16 T cell receptor beta chains from one sample sequenced in a study of T-cell memory formation after mild COVID-19. One entry per CDR3 protein, called by TCRdb with MiXCR from the 5' RACE reads. There are around 370,000 distinct CDR3 sequences in the sample; around 21% occur only once, and approximately 13% lies in the top ten. The sample was PBMCs or a T cell subset sorted from them (not recorded which). The receptors come from an adult woman who had mild COVID-19 (a few samples of this study predate the infection). Cell type and time point are not known.

V and J are TRBV5-1 and TRBJ2-7; no reliable D call. The CDR3 has 13 residues. V gave up 3 bases and J gave up 5 bases, with 12 bases separating them. Germline values: CDR1 SGHRS, CDR2 YFSETQ. Written as DNA, the CDR3 is TGCGCCAGCAGCTCAACTACTGGAGACGAGCAGTACTTC. It yields the protein CASSSTTGDEQYF.

The chain joins TRBV6-5 to TRBJ1-1, with a tentative D call TRBD1 (6 bases). Germline V gene data show CDR1 as MNHEY and CDR2 as SVGAGI. CDR3 length: 14 residues. The V and J ends lost 6 bases and 13 bases respectively, with 24 bases between them. Here the CDR3 reads CASRPNQQGATGFF. CDR3 coding DNA: TGTGCCAGCAGACCGAATCAACAGGGTGCGACAGGTTTCTTT.

The chain carries TRBV24-1 and TRBJ1-2; D unresolved. There are 13 residues in the CDR3. CDR1 is KGHDR, CDR2 SFDVKD, per germline. Between the trimmed V and J ends, which lost 0 bases and 7 bases, there was a span of 8 bases. The CDR3 bases are TGTGCCACCAGTGATTTGTGGGGTGGTGGCTACACCTTC. It yields the protein CATSDLWGGGYTF.

The sample holds a few counts of this clonotype. V gene TRBV24-1 combines with J gene TRBJ2-5; 9 bases match TRBD1. Germline CDR1 KGHDR, CDR2 SFDVKD. This CDR3 contains 13 residues. J lost 5 bases, V lost 10 bases, and 7 bases had no gene match. CDR3 coding DNA: TGTGCCACGGCCCGGACAGGGGAGGAGACCCAGTACTTC. This translates into CATARTGEETQYF.

The chain has TRBV9 and TRBJ1-2; D gene unclear. V was shortened by 0 bases and J by 4 bases, with 10 bases between the two germline ends. The germline V gene has CDR1 SGDLS and CDR2 YYNGEE. The CDR3 spans 14 residues. The CDR3 region is CASSVGATTYGYTF. CDR3 nucleotide sequence: TGTGCCAGCAGCGTAGGAGCGACCACCTATGGCTACACCTTC.

This CDR3 reads CASRKTGLQETQYF. CDR3 in DNA: TGTGCCAGCAGGAAGACAGGGCTCCAAGAGACCCAGTACTTC. The chain joins TRBV3-1 to TRBJ2-5, with 7 bases fitting TRBD1. This CDR3 is built from 14 residues. Germline CDR1 is LGHDT and CDR2 is YNNKEL (reference sequence). The V segment lost 6 bases and the J segment 1 base; nucleotides outside the gene matches: 5.

This sequence joins TRBV6-2 or TRBV6-3 and TRBJ2-1, with 8 nucleotides matching TRBD2. This CDR3 has 16 amino acids. Per the germline V gene, CDR1 is MNHEY and CDR2 is SVGEGT. Trimming took 2 bases from V and 6 from J; bases not matched to a gene: 9. The CDR3 DNA is TGTGCCAGCAGTTACGGGGGGACTAGTCGGGTCAATGAGCAGTTCTTC. Translation: CASSYGGTSRVNEQFF.

This clonotype was counted once. The chain combines TRBV30 with TRBJ1-1; no reliable D call. Germline CDR1 is GTSNPN and CDR2 is SVGIG (reference sequence). This CDR3 is 13 amino acids long. V shed 0 bases and J shed 1 base, with 6 bases lying between them. The CDR3 nucleotides are TGTGCCTGGAGTGTACTCAGGAACACTGAAGCTTTCTTT. Its protein product is CAWSVLRNTEAFF. Variable domain in full (rest from reference TRBV30 and TRBJ1-1): SQTIHQWPATLVQPVGSPLSLECTVEGTSNPNLYWYRQAAGRGLQLLFYSVGIGQISSEVPQNLSASRPQDRQFILSSKKLLLSDSGFYLCAWSVLRNTEAFFGQGTRLTVV.

This clonotype was found a few times. The J gene is TRBJ2-3, the V gene TRBV6-6; D is undetermined. CDR1 and CDR2 (germline): MNHNY, SVGAGI (reference sequence). V was cut by 9 bases and J by 4 bases, with 11 bases left in between. CDR3 size: 12 residues. The CDR3 loop reads CASHRVADTQYF. The DNA of the CDR3 is TGTGCCAGTCATCGAGTTGCAGATACGCAGTATTTT.

This clonotype was detected many times. This chain connects TRBV24-1 to TRBJ1-2; D is uncertain. Germline lookup yields CDR1 KGHDR and CDR2 SFDVKD. CDR3 length: 17 amino acids. V was pared by 0 bases and J by 5 bases, with 18 bases between. The CDR3 protein is CATSDLHRPTGVYGYTF. The CDR3 DNA sequence: TGTGCCACCAGTGATTTGCATCGGCCAACTGGGGTTTATGGCTACACCTTC.

This clonotype has just a few counts. The rearrangement links TRBV7-2 to TRBJ2-5; 7 bases fit TRBD2. This CDR3 spans 13 amino acids. Germline V gene data show CDR1 as SGHTA and CDR2 as FQGNSA. V was pared by 6 bases and J by 7 bases, with 8 bases of the junction left unmatched. CDR3 coding DNA: TGTGCCAGCAGTCCCGGCAGGGAGGGGACCCAGTACTTC. This sequence encodes CASSPGREGTQYF.

This rearrangement joins TRBV6-6 to TRBJ1-4, with D unresolved. The CDR3 runs 14 residues. Germline CDR1 and CDR2: MNHNY and SVGAGI (reference sequence). The V and J ends lost 6 bases and 0 bases respectively, with 8 bases between them. The CDR3 here is CASSPDPTNEKLFF. The CDR3 DNA reads as TGTGCCAGCAGCCCGGATCCAACTAATGAAAAACTGTTTTTT.

This clonotype was recorded a few times. The chain has TRBV5-1 and TRBJ2-3; 9 bases agree with TRBD2. The junction had 8 bases not matched to a gene; V was cut back by 4 bases and J by 5 bases. Germline V gene data show CDR1 as SGHRS and CDR2 as YFSETQ. CDR3 length: 15 amino acids. CDR3: CASSEGLAGGDTQYF. The CDR3 coding sequence is TGCGCCAGCAGCGAGGGACTAGCAGGAGGAGATACGCAGTATTTT.

This clonotype was recorded a few times. This chain uses TRBV24-1 with TRBJ2-1; a weak D match, TRBD1 (5 bases). The CDR3 consists of 19 residues. Per the germline V gene, CDR1 is KGHDR and CDR2 is SFDVKD. Between the trimmed V and J ends, which lost 2 bases and 0 bases, there was a span of 19 bases. CDR3 in DNA: TGTGCCACCAGTGATTGGGGCAGGAACGAACGTAGCTCCTACAATGAGCAGTTCTTC. Encoded protein: CATSDWGRNERSSYNEQFF.

The chain employs TRBV5-1 and TRBJ2-2; 7 bases line up with TRBD2. The CDR3 consists of 17 residues. V was clipped by 2 bases and J by 4 bases; unmatched bases: 11. In germline, CDR1 is SGHRS, CDR2 YFSETQ. This CDR3 is CASSFDSAGVFTGELFF. Written as DNA, the CDR3 is TGCGCCAGCAGCTTCGATTCCGCGGGAGTTTTCACCGGGGAGCTGTTTTTT. The whole variable domain, remainder taken from reference TRBV5-1 and TRBJ2-2, is KAGVTQTPRYLIKTRGQQVTLSCSPISGHRSVSWYQQTPGQGLQFLFEYFSETQRNKGNFPGRFSGRQFSNSRSEMNVSTLELGDSALYLCASSFDSAGVFTGELFFGEGSRLTVL.

This clonotype turned up a few times. The rearrangement uses TRBV5-1 and TRBJ2-1; D remains ambiguous. Trimming left V 1 base short and J 3 bases short, with 5 bases between. This CDR3 is built from 13 residues. Per the germline V gene, CDR1 is SGHRS and CDR2 is YFSETQ. The CDR3 nucleotides read TGCGCCAGCAGCTTGTCAGACTACAATGAGCAGTTCTTC. It is translated as CASSLSDYNEQFF.